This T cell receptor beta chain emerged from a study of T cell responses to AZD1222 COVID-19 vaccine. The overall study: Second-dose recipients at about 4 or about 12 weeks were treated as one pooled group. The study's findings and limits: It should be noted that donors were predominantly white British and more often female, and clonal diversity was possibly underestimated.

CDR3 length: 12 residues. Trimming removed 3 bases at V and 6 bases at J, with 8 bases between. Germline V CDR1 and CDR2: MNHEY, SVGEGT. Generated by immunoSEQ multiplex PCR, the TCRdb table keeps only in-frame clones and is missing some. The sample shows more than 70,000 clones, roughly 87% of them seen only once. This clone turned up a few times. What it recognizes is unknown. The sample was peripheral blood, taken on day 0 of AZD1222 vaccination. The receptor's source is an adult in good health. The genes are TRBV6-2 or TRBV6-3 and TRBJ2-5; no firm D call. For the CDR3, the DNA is TGTGCCAGCAGTTATCCCCACAAGACCCAGTACTTC. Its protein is CASSYPHKTQYF.